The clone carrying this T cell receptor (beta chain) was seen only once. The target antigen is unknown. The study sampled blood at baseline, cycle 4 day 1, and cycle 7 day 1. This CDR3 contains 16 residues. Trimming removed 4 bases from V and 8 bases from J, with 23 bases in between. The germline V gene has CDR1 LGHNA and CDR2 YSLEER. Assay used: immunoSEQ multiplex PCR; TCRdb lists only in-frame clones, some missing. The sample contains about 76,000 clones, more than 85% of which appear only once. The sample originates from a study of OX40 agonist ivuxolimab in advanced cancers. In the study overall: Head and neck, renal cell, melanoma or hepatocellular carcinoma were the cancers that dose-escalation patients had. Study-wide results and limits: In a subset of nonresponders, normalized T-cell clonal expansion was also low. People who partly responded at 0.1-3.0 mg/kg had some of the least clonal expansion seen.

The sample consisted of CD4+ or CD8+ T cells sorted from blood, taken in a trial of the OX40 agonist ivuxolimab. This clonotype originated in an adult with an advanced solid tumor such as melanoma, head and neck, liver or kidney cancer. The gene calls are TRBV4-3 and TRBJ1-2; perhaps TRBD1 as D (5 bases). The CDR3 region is CASSPPIGGVQRGYTF. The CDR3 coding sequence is TGCGCCAGCAGCCCTCCTATCGGGGGTGTTCAGCGGGGCTACACCTTC.